Below, 29 T cell receptor beta chains from the same sample are listed, as sequenced in a study of long-term antiretroviral therapy in people with HIV. Researchers report immunoSEQ v3.0 was run at survey level. The repertoire was sequenced with immunoSEQ multiplex PCR; TCRdb's copy has only in-frame clones and lacks some. The sample includes about 22,000 clones, approximately 84% of them seen just once. This specimen was unsorted PBMCs, taken 1.8 years before starting antiretroviral therapy. Receptors were obtained from a woman aged 25 to 39 with HIV.

V usage is TRBV6-5 and J usage is TRBJ1-5; unclear D gene. Germline loops: CDR1 MNHEY, CDR2 SVGAGI. V shed 8 bases and J shed 5 bases, with 7 bases lying between them. The length of the CDR3 is 11 residues. In nucleotides, the CDR3 is TGTGCCAGCGGAACATATCAGCCCCAGCATTTT. This translates into CASGTYQPQHF.

The CDR3 region has the DNA TGTGCCTGGAACCACGGACAAAAGAAGGCTTTCTTT. Protein: CAWNHGQKKAFF. The chain uses TRBV30 and TRBJ1-1; possible D gene TRBD1, 5 bases. The CDR3 is 12 amino acids. The V end lost 4 bases, the J end lost 11 bases, and 17 bases lay between the germline ends. Germline CDR1 and CDR2: GTSNPN and SVGIG (reference sequence).

This clone has a single count. The CDR3 sequence: CATRPILGTEAFF. CDR3 nucleotides: TGTGCCACGCGGCCAATCTTGGGGACTGAAGCTTTCTTT. The rearrangement links TRBV6-5 to TRBJ1-1; D is undetermined. V was shortened by 10 bases and J by 5 bases, with 17 bases between the two germline ends. The CDR3 consists of 13 residues. Germline values: CDR1 MNHEY, CDR2 SVGAGI.

The chain uses TRBV7-9 and TRBJ1-4; a possible D gene is TRBD1 (6 bases). Germline V lookup: CDR1 SEHNR, CDR2 FQNEAQ (reference sequence). Trimming shortened V by 4 bases and J by 7 bases, and 13 bases separated the two germline ends. The CDR3 is 14 amino acids. CDR3 sequence: CASSSSGGSEKLFF. The CDR3 bases are TGTGCCAGCAGCTCGTCCGGGGGCAGTGAAAAACTGTTTTTT.

J is TRBJ1-5 and V is TRBV5-1; maybe TRBD1 (6 bases). The CDR3 is 15 residues long. V gave up 3 bases and J gave up 5 bases, with 15 bases separating them. Germline values: CDR1 SGHRS, CDR2 YFSETQ. This CDR3 reads CASSSGGQPHQPQHF. The CDR3 DNA reads as TGCGCCAGCAGCTCCGGGGGGCAGCCTCATCAGCCCCAGCATTTT.

CDR3 DNA sequence: TGTGCCAGCAGTGTCTCAGCCTACGAGCAGTACTTC. Its protein product is CASSVSAYEQYF. The chain links TRBV2 to TRBJ2-7, with unresolved D. There are 12 residues in the CDR3. Germline CDR1 is SNHLY and CDR2 is FYNNEI. Between the trimmed V and J ends, which lost 4 bases and 2 bases, there was a span of 6 bases. The full variable domain, in which reference TRBV2 and TRBJ2-7 provide the parts outside the CDR3, is EPEVTQTPSHQVTQMGQEVILRCVPISNHLYFYWYRQILGQKVEFLVSFYNNEISEKSEIFDDQFSVERPDGSNFTLKIRSTKLEDSAMYFCASSVSAYEQYFGPGTRLTVT.

This clone rates as medium-sized. The chain joins TRBV19 to TRBJ1-4; 7 bases are shared with TRBD1. This CDR3 region has 15 residues. The ends lost 5 bases at V and 5 bases at J; junction bases unmatched: 8. Per the germline V gene, CDR1 is LNHDA and CDR2 is SQIVND (reference sequence). CDR3 region: CASSSTGTVNEKLFF. The CDR3 nucleotides read TGTGCCAGTAGTTCCACCGGGACAGTAAATGAAAAACTGTTTTTT.

This clone was observed a single time. The chain employs TRBV9 and TRBJ2-1, with TRBD2 identical over 7 bases. Trimming removed 0 bases from V and 2 bases from J; junction bases left unmatched: 2. Germline V CDR1 and CDR2: SGDLS, YYNGEE. The CDR3 runs 15 residues. CDR3 amino acids: CASSVGGGTYNEQFF. Written as DNA, the CDR3 is TGTGCCAGCAGCGTAGGCGGGGGAACCTACAATGAGCAGTTCTTC.

The chain couples TRBV19 to TRBJ2-3; D may be TRBD1 (5 bases). The CDR3 loop spans 14 amino acids. Germline CDR1 reads LNHDA; CDR2 reads SQIVND (reference sequence). V was pared by 10 bases and J by 2 bases, with 16 bases between. CDR3 in amino acids: CATRVGSNTDTQYF. CDR3 in DNA: TGTGCCACCAGGGTGGGGTCCAACACAGATACGCAGTATTTT.

The chain links TRBV7-3 to TRBJ1-1, with D unresolved. CDR3 length: 13 residues. V lost 5 bases and J 2 bases, leaving 9 bases between the germline ends. Germline CDR1 is SGHTA and CDR2 is FQGTGA. Here the CDR3 DNA reads TGTGCCAGCAGCACCGCAGCCAACACTGAAGCTTTCTTT. It specifies CASSTAANTEAFF.

The rearrangement joins TRBV5-1 to TRBJ1-1; a possible D gene is TRBD1 (5 bases). The CDR3 covers 14 residues. CDR1 is SGHRS and CDR2 is YFSETQ in the germline V gene. The ends were cut back, 2 bases at V and 5 bases at J, with 13 bases in the middle. The CDR3: CASSFGEEGTEAFF. DNA of the CDR3: TGCGCCAGCAGCTTCGGTGAGGAGGGGACTGAAGCTTTCTTT.

The genes are TRBV6-5 and TRBJ1-4; D possibly corresponds to TRBD1 (6 bases). The CDR3 has 13 residues. From germline, CDR1 is MNHEY and CDR2 SVGAGI. V was clipped by 10 bases and J by 8 bases, with 17 bases between them. The CDR3 protein is CATRWQGQEKLFF. In DNA form, the CDR3 reads TGTGCCACTAGGTGGCAGGGACAAGAAAAACTGTTTTTT.

J is TRBJ2-4 and V is TRBV14; D unclear. Trimming removed 0 bases at V and 1 base at J, with 13 bases between. This CDR3 spans 17 amino acids. CDR1 is SGHDN and CDR2 is FVKESK in the germline V gene. The CDR3 DNA follows: TGTGCCAGCAGCCAAGACTGGCCGTCTGGGGCCAAAAACATTCAGTACTTC. Translation: CASSQDWPSGAKNIQYF.

V usage is TRBV5-1 and J usage is TRBJ1-1, with unresolved D. The V gene's germline CDR1 is SGHRS and CDR2 YFSETQ. V lost 4 bases and J 0 bases, leaving 19 bases between the germline ends. This CDR3 spans 17 amino acids. CDR3 in amino acids: CASSGEDGLFLNTEAFF. CDR3 nucleotides: TGCGCCAGCAGCGGGGAAGACGGGCTGTTTTTGAACACTGAAGCTTTCTTT. The complete variable domain, with remaining parts taken from reference TRBV5-1 and TRBJ1-1, reads KAGVTQTPRYLIKTRGQQVTLSCSPISGHRSVSWYQQTPGQGLQFLFEYFSETQRNKGNFPGRFSGRQFSNSRSEMNVSTLELGDSALYLCASSGEDGLFLNTEAFFGQGTRLTVV.

The chain carries TRBV7-3 and TRBJ2-2; 7 bases fit TRBD1. CDR3 size: 14 residues. Germline V gene lookup returns CDR1 SGHTA and CDR2 FQGTGA. The J segment lost 4 bases and the V segment lost 3 bases, leaving 2 bases of the junction unmatched. CDR3 bases: TGTGCCAGCAGCTTTGGACAGGCCACCGGGGAGCTGTTTTTT. It specifies CASSFGQATGELFF. The complete variable domain, with remaining parts taken from reference TRBV7-3 and TRBJ2-2, reads GAGVSQTPSNKVTEKGKYVELRCDPISGHTALYWYRQSLGQGPEFLIYFQGTGAADDSGLPNDRFFAVRPEGSVSTLKIQRTERGDSAVYLCASSFGQATGELFFGEGSRLTVL.

The CDR3 region is CASSPSGTSGVSYEQYF. CDR3 bases: TGTGCCAGCAGCCCTTCCGGGACTAGCGGGGTGTCCTACGAGCAGTACTTC. V gene TRBV4-2 combines with J gene TRBJ2-7; 13 nucleotides agree with TRBD2. Per germline, CDR1 LGHNA and CDR2 YNFKEQ. J was trimmed by 1 base and V by 4 bases; bases with no gene match: 7. The CDR3 sequence is 17 residues long.

The chain uses TRBV27 and TRBJ2-5, with a tentative D call TRBD2 (6 bases). The CDR3 runs to 15 residues. Trimming shortened V by 5 bases and J by 2 bases, and 15 bases separated the two germline ends. Germline V lookup: CDR1 MNHEY, CDR2 SMNVEV (reference sequence). The DNA for the CDR3 is TGTGCCAGCAGTAAAAGGGACTCTTCACAAGAGACCCAGTACTTC. Translated, it gives CASSKRDSSQETQYF.

The rearrangement joins TRBV5-4 to TRBJ2-5; 11 bases map to TRBD2. Per the germline V gene, CDR1 is SGHNT and CDR2 is YYREEE (reference sequence). The CDR3 sequence is 16 residues long. The trim removed 4 bases at V and 0 bases at J, leaving 5 bases unmatched. Here the CDR3 reads CASSPRTSGYQETQYF. The CDR3 nucleotides are TGTGCCAGCAGCCCCAGGACTAGCGGGTACCAAGAGACCCAGTACTTC.

The V gene is TRBV7-2, the J gene TRBJ1-4; no clear D gene. The CDR3 has 13 residues. Between the trimmed V and J ends, which lost 1 base and 9 bases, there was a span of 9 bases. CDR1 and CDR2 from the germline V gene are SGHTA and FQGNSA. CDR3 sequence reads: CASSLDSTQKLFF. CDR3 nucleotides: TGTGCCAGCAGCTTAGACTCCACCCAAAAACTGTTTTTT.

The DNA for the CDR3 is TGTGCCAGCAGTTCACAGGGGCAGCCCCAGCATTTT. This encodes CASSSQGQPQHF. This chain connects TRBV27 to TRBJ1-5, with 7 positions matching TRBD1. V trimming: 4 bases; J trimming: 7 bases; junction bases outside the gene matches: 1. Germline CDR1 reads MNHEY; CDR2 reads SMNVEV (reference sequence). The CDR3 has 12 amino acids.

This chain joins TRBV6-6 and TRBJ1-2, with TRBD1 matching over 7 bases. The CDR3 is 15 amino acids. CDR1 and CDR2 (germline): MNHNY, SVGAGI (reference sequence). V dropped 3 bases and J dropped 4; count of bases not matched to a gene: 8. The CDR3 nucleotides are TGTGCCAGCAGTTATGGGAACAGGGGTAGCTATGGCTACACCTTC. It encodes CASSYGNRGSYGYTF.

The rearrangement uses TRBV5-4 and TRBJ2-3; no firm D call. This CDR3 region has 12 residues. With 1 base removed from V and 5 bases from J, the gap between germline ends came to 5 bases. CDR1 and CDR2 from the germline V gene are SGHNT and YYREEE (reference sequence). CDR3 DNA: TGTGCCAGCAGCTTGTCTTTAGATACGCAGTATTTT. Protein: CASSLSLDTQYF.

This clone was seen more than once but under ten times. The chain recombines TRBV5-8 with TRBJ1-5; D might be TRBD1 (5 bases). The germline V gene encodes CDR1 SGHTS and CDR2 YDEGEE. V lost 0 bases and J lost 5, with 9 bases in between. The CDR3 contains 14 residues. The CDR3 region has the DNA TGTGCCAGCAGCTTGGAAAAGGGGTATCAGCCCCAGCATTTT. Translation gives CASSLEKGYQPQHF.

The chain carries TRBV9 and TRBJ2-2; 7 nucleotides line up with TRBD2. Germline V gene sequence: CDR1 SGDLS, CDR2 YYNGEE. J lost 8 bases, V lost 0 bases, and 4 bases had no gene match. The CDR3 spans 14 residues. The CDR3 nucleotides are TGTGCCAGCAGCGTAGTAGCCGGGAGGGGGGAGCTGTTTTTT. Its translation is CASSVVAGRGELFF.

The rearrangement links TRBV4-1 to TRBJ1-3; tentatively, D is TRBD1 (6 bases). Trimming removed 6 bases from V and 4 bases from J, with 16 bases in between. This CDR3 has 15 residues. The germline V gene encodes CDR1 MGHRA and CDR2 YSYEKL. The CDR3 sequence: CASSLNGGAGNTIYF. For the CDR3, the DNA is TGCGCCAGCAGTCTCAATGGGGGCGCGGGAAACACCATATATTTT.

This sequence joins TRBV6-4 and TRBJ2-3; 10 positions match TRBD2. V lost 4 bases to trimming and J lost 3 bases; unmatched junction nucleotides: 4. There are 15 residues in the CDR3. CDR1 is MRHNA and CDR2 is SNTAGT in the germline V gene. CDR3 coding DNA: TGTGCCAGCAGTGTAACTAGCGGGGCGACAGATACGCAGTATTTT. It yields the protein CASSVTSGATDTQYF.

This chain links TRBV5-5 with TRBJ2-7; D possibly corresponds to TRBD1 (5 bases). Germline V lookup: CDR1 SGHKS, CDR2 YYEKEE (reference sequence). This CDR3 comprises 15 residues. V shed 1 base and J shed 1 base, with 12 bases lying between them. Here the CDR3 reads CASSLQRGLSYEQYF. The CDR3 DNA reads TGTGCCAGCAGCTTGCAAAGGGGCCTGTCCTACGAGCAGTACTTC. Full variable domain (rest looked up from reference TRBV5-5 and TRBJ2-7): DAGVTQSPTHLIKTRGQQVTLRCSPISGHKSVSWYQQVLGQGPQFIFQYYEKEERGRGNFPDRFSARQFPNYSSELNVNALLLGDSALYLCASSLQRGLSYEQYFGPGTRLTVT.

This chain joins TRBV10-1 and TRBJ1-1, with D possibly being TRBD1 (6 bases). CDR3 length: 14 residues. Germline CDR1 is WNHNN and CDR2 is SYGVQD (reference sequence). This CDR3 is CGRAYPQGTGEAFF. DNA for the CDR3: TGCGGACGGGCGTACCCTCAGGGGACGGGGGAAGCTTTCTTT.

V usage is TRBV11-2 and J usage is TRBJ2-3, with D uncertain. V lost 4 bases, J lost 1 base, and 9 bases lay in between. The V gene's germline CDR1 is SGHAT and CDR2 FQNNGV. The CDR3 spans 14 residues. The CDR3 reads CASSSSWGTDTQYF. The CDR3 coding sequence is TGTGCCAGCAGCTCAAGTTGGGGCACAGATACGCAGTATTTT.